The 30 T cell receptor beta chains below come from one sample, sequenced in a study of T cell responses to AZD1222 COVID-19 vaccine. TCRdb's table, derived via immunoSEQ multiplex PCR, lists solely in-frame clones and lacks some. The sample lists about 160,000 clones; about 89% were seen once. The source was peripheral blood, collected 28 days after the second AZD1222 dose. The origin of the receptors is an adult who received the AZD1222 COVID-19 vaccine.

The chain couples TRBV7-3 to TRBJ2-1; D not resolved. The CDR3 totals 13 residues. CDR1 is SGHTA and CDR2 is FQGTGA in the germline V gene. Trimming cost V 4 bases and J 6 bases, with 10 bases left between them. In nucleotides, the CDR3 is TGTGCCAGCAGCTCCCCCCCTGTCAATGAGCAGTTCTTC. The encoded protein is CASSSPPVNEQFF. Complete variable domain (other parts from reference TRBV7-3 and TRBJ2-1): GAGVSQTPSNKVTEKGKYVELRCDPISGHTALYWYRQSLGQGPEFLIYFQGTGAADDSGLPNDRFFAVRPEGSVSTLKIQRTERGDSAVYLCASSSPPVNEQFFGPGTRLTVL.

The gene calls are TRBV27 and TRBJ1-1; the D gene is possibly TRBD1 (5 bases). Germline V gene sequence: CDR1 MNHEY, CDR2 SMNVEV (reference sequence). This CDR3 has 16 amino acids. The V end lost 3 bases, the J end lost 5 bases, and 19 bases lay between the germline ends. The CDR3 DNA reads as TGTGCCAGCAGTTTCCGTGGTCGGGGGGAGAGTACTGAAGCTTTCTTT. Protein: CASSFRGRGESTEAFF.

The chain combines TRBV12-3 or TRBV12-4 with TRBJ2-7; D ambiguous. Trimming removed 3 bases at V and 5 bases at J, with 11 bases between. The length of the CDR3 is 13 residues. The CDR3 DNA sequence: TGTGCCAGCAGTTTGGGGTCGGCAAACGAGCAGTACTTC. Protein: CASSLGSANEQYF.

The chain uses TRBV7-6 and TRBJ1-1; no definite D call. In germline, CDR1 is SGHVS, CDR2 FNYEAQ. The CDR3 runs 13 residues. The ends were cut back, 4 bases at V and 0 bases at J, with 6 bases in the middle. This CDR3 is CASSSEMNTEAFF. The CDR3 DNA follows: TGTGCCAGCAGCTCAGAAATGAACACTGAAGCTTTCTTT.

The chain carries TRBV19 and TRBJ2-7; D is unresolved. CDR1 and CDR2 (germline): LNHDA, SQIVND (reference sequence). The CDR3 is 15 residues long. Trimming took off 3 bases at V and 0 bases at J, with 12 bases between the two ends. The CDR3 loop reads CASSMEPRVSYEQYF. CDR3 bases: TGTGCCAGTAGTATGGAACCGAGAGTCTCCTACGAGCAGTACTTC.

V is TRBV6-6 and J is TRBJ2-3; D is possibly TRBD1 or TRBD2 (6 bases each). The germline CDR1 and CDR2 sequences are MNHNY and SVGAGI (reference sequence). V lost 0 bases, J lost 3 bases, and 10 bases lay in between. This CDR3 comprises 15 residues. DNA for the CDR3: TGTGCCAGCAGTTACTCGGGGGGCCGGACAGATACGCAGTATTTT. This translates into CASSYSGGRTDTQYF.

This chain uses TRBV11-2 with TRBJ1-4; D unclear. The germline V and J ends were trimmed by 1 base and 8 bases, with 8 bases remaining between them. In germline, CDR1 is SGHAT, CDR2 FQNNGV. This CDR3 has 13 amino acids. The CDR3 sequence is CASSLVVGEKLFF. CDR3 bases: TGTGCCAGCAGCTTAGTGGTCGGAGAAAAACTGTTTTTT.

The chain has TRBV5-8 and TRBJ2-1; TRBD1 aligns across 10 bases. The CDR3 is 17 residues long. Germline CDR1 is SGHTS and CDR2 is YDEGEE. The V and J ends lost 4 bases and 3 bases, in that order; junction bases with no gene match: 10. The CDR3 nucleotides are TGTGCCAGCAGCCTGTGGACAGGGGGAGGGATCTACAATGAGCAGTTCTTC. Its protein product is CASSLWTGGGIYNEQFF.

In DNA form, the CDR3 reads TGTGCCAGCGGGGAGGGTCAGCAGCCCCAGCATTTT. Translating gives CASGEGQQPQHF. The chain is built from TRBV19 and TRBJ1-5; D unclear. The CDR3 length is 12 residues. V was cut by 9 bases and J by 7 bases, with 13 bases left in between. Per germline, CDR1 LNHDA and CDR2 SQIVND (reference sequence). Together with reference TRBV19 and TRBJ1-5, the CDR3 gives the full variable domain: DGGITQSPKYLFRKEGQNVTLSCEQNLNHDAMYWYRQDPGQGLRLIYYSQIVNDFQKGDIAEGYSVSREKKESFPLTVTSAQKNPTAFYLCASGEGQQPQHFGDGTRLSIL.

The rearrangement uses TRBV5-4 and TRBJ2-1; 11 nucleotides line up with TRBD2. This CDR3 contains 16 residues. V dropped 2 bases and J dropped 6; count of bases not matched to a gene: 7. Germline values: CDR1 SGHNT, CDR2 YYREEE (reference sequence). Written as DNA, the CDR3 is TGTGCCAGCAGCTTTCGTACTAGCGGGGGTCTCAATGAGCAGTTCTTC. Protein: CASSFRTSGGLNEQFF.

This chain uses TRBV11-2 with TRBJ1-6, with D perhaps TRBD1 (6 bases). The V end lost 8 bases, the J end lost 9 bases, and 20 bases lay between the germline ends. The CDR3 is 15 amino acids. Germline loops: CDR1 SGHAT, CDR2 FQNNGV. As DNA, the CDR3 is TGTGCCAGCGAACACCCAGGGGATCGTGGTTCACCCCTCCACTTT. This translates into CASEHPGDRGSPLHF.

V usage is TRBV7-3 and J usage is TRBJ2-1, with 9 bases that match TRBD2. The CDR3 has 15 residues. V lost 5 bases to trimming and J lost 0 bases; unmatched junction nucleotides: 2. The germline V gene encodes CDR1 SGHTA and CDR2 FQGTGA. The CDR3 bases are TGTGCCAGCAGCATGACTAGCGGCTCCTACAATGAGCAGTTCTTC. Its protein product is CASSMTSGSYNEQFF.

This sequence joins TRBV24-1 and TRBJ2-3, with 8 nucleotides matching TRBD1. After removal of 4 bases from V and 5 bases from J, the junction contained 10 bases not matched to a gene. CDR3 length: 16 amino acids. Germline V gene lookup returns CDR1 KGHDR and CDR2 SFDVKD. CDR3 nucleotides: TGTGCCACCAGTGACCGGTGGACAGGGAGTGGAGATACGCAGTATTTT. Translated, it gives CATSDRWTGSGDTQYF.

J is TRBJ1-2 and V is TRBV7-3; 9 bases match TRBD1. Germline assignment: CDR1 SGHTA and CDR2 FQGTGA. The CDR3 covers 13 residues. V gave up 5 bases and J gave up 6 bases; unmatched junction bases: 4. This CDR3 reads CASSLGQGHGYTF. For the CDR3, the DNA is TGTGCCAGCAGCCTCGGACAGGGGCATGGCTACACCTTC.

The chain combines TRBV5-1 with TRBJ2-7, with TRBD1 identical over 10 bases. Trimming at V came to 0 bases and at J to 3 bases, leaving 18 bases not matched to a gene. Germline V CDR1 and CDR2: SGHRS, YFSETQ. The CDR3 runs to 20 residues. The CDR3 loop reads CASSLGDRGIPSPGDYEQYF. The CDR3 region has the DNA TGCGCCAGCAGCTTGGGGGACAGGGGAATTCCTTCCCCGGGGGACTACGAGCAGTACTTC.

CDR3 DNA sequence: TGTGCCAGCAGCTTAAAAGGGGAAATCGTTGTAAGGCAGTACTTC. Translated: CASSLKGEIVVRQYF. The chain employs TRBV7-2 and TRBJ2-7; TRBD1 is a possible D gene (5 bases). Trimming stripped 2 bases from V and 9 bases from J, with 20 bases between. The CDR3 contains 15 residues. CDR1 and CDR2 from the germline V gene are SGHTA and FQGNSA.

This clone was picked up a small number of times. The V gene is TRBV5-4, the J gene TRBJ2-7; 10 nucleotides agree with TRBD2. The ends lost 5 bases at V and 5 bases at J; junction bases unmatched: 16. Germline V gives CDR1 SGHNT, CDR2 YYREEE (reference sequence). The CDR3 sequence is 17 residues long. Written as DNA, the CDR3 is TGTGCCAGCAGACAACTCCAGGGGCCTAGCGGGAGTCACGAGCAGTACTTC. This codes for CASRQLQGPSGSHEQYF.

The chain links TRBV11-2 to TRBJ2-7; D assignment may be TRBD1 or TRBD2 (6 bases each). V was cut by 0 bases and J by 1 base, with 10 bases left in between. The CDR3 consists of 15 residues. The germline V gene has CDR1 SGHAT and CDR2 FQNNGV. The CDR3 loop reads CASSLEGGHSYEQYF. The CDR3 DNA sequence: TGTGCCAGCAGCTTAGAGGGGGGACATTCCTACGAGCAGTACTTC. The full variable domain, its missing parts supplied by reference TRBV11-2 and TRBJ2-7, is EAGVAQSPRYKIIEKRQSVAFWCNPISGHATLYWYQQILGQGPKLLIQFQNNGVVDDSQLPKDRFSAERLKGVDSTLKIQPAKLEDSAVYLCASSLEGGHSYEQYFGPGTRLTVT.

The chain has TRBV19 and TRBJ1-5; 9 nucleotides line up with TRBD1. The V segment lost 2 bases and the J segment 6 bases; nucleotides outside the gene matches: 5. CDR3 size: 15 residues. CDR1 is LNHDA and CDR2 is SQIVND in the germline V gene (reference sequence). The chain's CDR3 is CASSIRTGVGQPQHF. The CDR3 region has the DNA TGTGCCAGTAGTATAAGGACAGGGGTAGGTCAGCCCCAGCATTTT.

The chain joins TRBV7-3 to TRBJ2-1, with a possible D match to TRBD2 (5 bases). CDR1 and CDR2 (germline): SGHTA, FQGTGA. The CDR3 length is 13 residues. V lost 5 bases and J 5 bases, leaving 10 bases between the germline ends. CDR3 nucleotides: TGTGCCAGCAGCCCTACTAGAGACAATGAGCAGTTCTTC. Protein sequence: CASSPTRDNEQFF.

The chain is built from TRBV4-2 and TRBJ2-4, with D perhaps matching TRBD1 (5 bases). From germline, CDR1 is LGHNA and CDR2 YNFKEQ. Trimming removed 0 bases from V and 6 bases from J, with 15 bases in between. The CDR3 runs 16 residues. Here the CDR3 reads CASSQEGGAGSNIQYF. Here the CDR3 DNA reads TGTGCCAGCAGCCAAGAAGGCGGAGCAGGGTCAAACATTCAGTACTTC.

The rearrangement uses TRBV7-2 and TRBJ2-1; a possible D gene is TRBD2 (5 bases). V lost 5 bases and J 4 bases, leaving 6 bases between the germline ends. The CDR3 length is 12 residues. Looked up from germline, CDR1 is SGHTA and CDR2 is FQGNSA. CDR3 protein: CASSRTYNEQFF. CDR3 in DNA: TGTGCCAGCAGCCGGACTTACAATGAGCAGTTCTTC.

The rearrangement joins TRBV3-1 (or the pseudogene TRBV3-2) to TRBJ1-1, with no clear D. Germline values: CDR1 LGHDT, CDR2 YNNKEL (reference sequence). The CDR3 is made up of 14 amino acids. V lost 4 bases and J lost 1, with 10 bases in between. The CDR3 reads CASSPRATNTEAFF. For the CDR3, the DNA is TGTGCCAGCAGCCCCCGGGCGACGAACACTGAAGCTTTCTTT.

V and J are TRBV2 and TRBJ2-5; 7 bases align to TRBD1. V was clipped by 9 bases and J by 3 bases; unmatched bases: 10. The CDR3 covers 14 residues. The germline gives CDR1 SNHLY, CDR2 FYNNEI. The CDR3 here is CASRKRQGEETQYF. DNA for the CDR3: TGTGCCAGTCGGAAGCGACAGGGAGAAGAGACCCAGTACTTC.

This clone was recorded once. This sequence joins TRBV4-2 and TRBJ2-3, with D perhaps matching TRBD2 (5 bases). The germline gives CDR1 LGHNA, CDR2 YNFKEQ. The V gene lost 5 bases and the J gene lost 5 bases, with 23 bases spanning the gap. The CDR3 is 17 residues long. CDR3 coding DNA: TGTGCCAGCAGCTCAGTGGTCGAGCGGTACTTGGGAGATACGCAGTATTTT. This sequence encodes CASSSVVERYLGDTQYF.

The chain joins TRBV7-9 to TRBJ1-2, with 9 bases aligning to TRBD1. V was pared by 5 bases and J by 5 bases, with 6 bases of the junction left unmatched. CDR1 is SEHNR, CDR2 FQNEAQ, per germline (reference sequence). The CDR3 runs to 14 residues. The CDR3 reads CASSPPGQGYGYTF. CDR3 sequence (DNA): TGTGCCAGCAGCCCGCCGGGACAGGGTTATGGCTACACCTTC. Variable domain in full (rest from reference TRBV7-9 and TRBJ1-2): DTGVSQNPRHKITKRGQNVTFRCDPISEHNRLYWYRQTLGQGPEFLTYFQNEAQLEKSRLLSDRFSAERPKGSFSTLEIQRTEQGDSAMYLCASSPPGQGYGYTFGSGTRLTVV.

The CDR3 region has the DNA TGTGCCAGCAGCTTTTCCCGGGGGGTGGAACGGTCCATCAATGAGCAGTTCTTC. Protein sequence: CASSFSRGVERSINEQFF. J is TRBJ2-1 and V is TRBV9; 7 nucleotides line up with TRBD2. Germline loops: CDR1 SGDLS, CDR2 YYNGEE. Germline trimming cut 4 bases from V and 6 bases from J; bases unmatched to any gene: 19. This CDR3 comprises 18 residues.

The chain has TRBV5-5 and TRBJ2-7; TRBD1 or TRBD2 may be the D gene (6 bases each). Germline V lookup: CDR1 SGHKS, CDR2 YYEKEE (reference sequence). The CDR3 consists of 12 residues. Trimming left V 2 bases short and J 5 bases short, with 8 bases between. This CDR3 is CASSLRGDEQYF. The CDR3 DNA sequence: TGTGCCAGCAGCTTAAGGGGGGACGAGCAGTACTTC.

The chain links TRBV2 to TRBJ2-5; TRBD2 might be the D (6 bases). The CDR3 loop spans 13 amino acids. Trimming removed 2 bases from V and 6 bases from J, with 10 bases in between. Germline V CDR1 and CDR2: SNHLY, FYNNEI. The CDR3 here is CASSEWGEQTQYF. CDR3 nucleotide sequence: TGTGCCAGCAGTGAATGGGGGGAGCAGACCCAGTACTTC.

The chain joins TRBV15 to TRBJ1-1; D unresolved. This CDR3 spans 12 amino acids. The germline V gene encodes CDR1 LNHNV and CDR2 YYDKDF (reference sequence). V gave up 3 bases and J gave up 10 bases, with 12 bases separating them. DNA for the CDR3: TGTGCCACCAGCAGGGTTTCTGAGGGAGCTTTCTTT. This sequence encodes CATSRVSEGAFF.